A selection of T cell receptor beta chains follows, all from one sample in a study of human T cells and chemical hapten exposure. TCRdb re-derived calls from the RACE reads in MiXCR, one entry per CDR3 protein. The repertoire holds about 90,000 distinct CDR3 sequences, with 11% as singletons. Sequencing was performed on whole blood, taken in connection with sensitization to the hapten diphenylcyclopropenone (DPC). The source of these receptors is a woman younger than 45 with alopecia areata. Some clones in this sample may be carry-over from other donors' samples. Both conserved end residues are part of each CDR3. The D gene is left open where the match is weak. The size field is filled for only some rows; it gives once, few, many or a size class.

V gene,CDR3 length,J gene,clone size,D gene,CDR3 DNA,CDR3 protein
TRBV20-1,12,TRBJ2-3,.,TRBD2,TGCAGTGCCCCCACGGGAGGAGATACGCAGTATTTT,CSAPTGGDTQYF
TRBV30,14,TRBJ1-5,.,.,TGTGCCTGGAGTGTACTCGGGGGCCGTCAGCCCCAGCATTTT,CAWSVLGGRQPQHF
TRBV20-1,16,TRBJ2-2,few,.,TGCAGTGCTAGTGGACCGAACAGAAAGAACACCGGGGAGCTGTTTTTT,CSASGPNRKNTGELFF
TRBV29-1,14,TRBJ2-2,.,TRBD1,TGCAGCGTGGGGACAGGGTTGAACACCGGGGAGCTGTTTTTT,CSVGTGLNTGELFF
TRBV19,13,TRBJ1-2,.,.,TGTGCCAGTAGTATGGCGAGGGACTATGGCTACACCTTC,CASSMARDYGYTF
TRBV29-1,12,TRBJ1-4,many,.,TGCAGCGTTGGGGCCAGCACTGAAAAACTGTTTTTT,CSVGASTEKLFF
TRBV6-5,14,TRBJ2-7,.,TRBD1,TGTGCCAGCAGTTCCGGGACAGGGACCTACGAGCAGTACTTC,CASSSGTGTYEQYF
TRBV5-1,14,TRBJ1-4,few,.,TGCGCCAGCAGCCCCGGACAGATAAATGAAAAACTGTTTTTT,CASSPGQINEKLFF
TRBV18,12,TRBJ2-7,.,.,TGTGCCAGCTCAATGGTGACCTACGAGCAGTACTTC,CASSMVTYEQYF
TRBV14,15,TRBJ1-1,.,TRBD1,TGTGCCAGCAGCCCCGGGACAGGGTTTCACACTGAAGCTTTCTTT,CASSPGTGFHTEAFF
TRBV4-3,15,TRBJ1-6,many,.,TGCGCCAGCAGCCAAGTCGCTACGGGGAATTCACCCCTCCACTTT,CASSQVATGNSPLHF
TRBV7-9,17,TRBJ2-2,few,TRBD2,TGTGCCAGCAGCCCGCGACTAGCGGGGGCGATCACCGGGGAGCTGTTTTTT,CASSPRLAGAITGELFF
TRBV28,17,TRBJ2-6,many,.,TGTGCCAGCAGTTTATCCGCCGTCCACTCTGGGGCCAACGTCCTGACTTTC,CASSLSAVHSGANVLTF
TRBV3-1,16,TRBJ2-7,.,TRBD2,TGTGCCAGCAGCCAAGATCTAACTAGCGGTACCTACGAGCAGTACTTC,CASSQDLTSGTYEQYF
TRBV7-9,18,TRBJ2-5,many,.,TGTGCCAGCAGCACCCCTACCGGGAGTGGCAGCCTCCAAGAGACCCAGTACTTC,CASSTPTGSGSLQETQYF
TRBV20-1,13,TRBJ1-2,few,.,TGCAGTGCTAGAGATGGACGGAACTATGGCTACACCTTC,CSARDGRNYGYTF
TRBV18,14,TRBJ1-1,many,.,TGTGCCAGCTCACCACAGGGCGCTGTCACTGAAGCTTTCTTT,CASSPQGAVTEAFF
TRBV29-1,14,TRBJ1-1,many,.,TGCAGCGTTGAAGATCATAGGGGGAACACTGAAGCTTTCTTT,CSVEDHRGNTEAFF
TRBV29-1,12,TRBJ1-1,.,.,TGCAGCGTTGGGTACCCTAACACTGAAGCTTTCTTT,CSVGYPNTEAFF
TRBV20-1,16,TRBJ2-3,many,.,TGCAGTGCTAGTTCTGTCGGAGGTAAAAGCACAGATACGCAGTATTTT,CSASSVGGKSTDTQYF
TRBV12-3/TRBV12-4,14,TRBJ2-3,few,TRBD2,TGTGCCAGCACCCTCGGCGGGGGGCTGGATACGCAGTATTTT,CASTLGGGLDTQYF
TRBV2,12,TRBJ2-1,many,.,TGTGCCAGCAAAGGGCCCTCCAATGAGCAGTTCTTC,CASKGPSNEQFF
TRBV19,16,TRBJ1-5,many,TRBD1,TGTGCCAGTAGGCTGACAGGGACGGTTCGCAATCAGCCCCAGCATTTT,CASRLTGTVRNQPQHF
TRBV11-2,15,TRBJ2-5,few,TRBD1,TGTGCCAGCAGCTGGAACAGGGGAACCCAAGAGACCCAGTACTTC,CASSWNRGTQETQYF
TRBV6-1,15,TRBJ1-2,few,.,TGTGCCAGCAGTGAAGCGGGGGCAGGGAGCTATGGCTACACCTTC,CASSEAGAGSYGYTF
TRBV9,13,TRBJ1-1,many,TRBD1,TGTGCCAGCAGCGTAGGGGACAGGGCTGAAGCTTTCTTT,CASSVGDRAEAFF
TRBV29-1,12,TRBJ1-2,many,TRBD1,TGCAGCGTGGGGGGACAGGGCCGTGGCTACACCTTC,CSVGGQGRGYTF
TRBV5-1,14,TRBJ2-5,many,TRBD1,TGCGCCAGCAGCTTGGGTGGGACAGCAGAGACCCAGTACTTC,CASSLGGTAETQYF
TRBV6-2/TRBV6-3,15,TRBJ2-2,.,.,TGTGCCAGCAGAAAGACTGGGCCCGCCGTCGGGGAGCTGTTTTTT,CASRKTGPAVGELFF
TRBV2,15,TRBJ1-2,many,TRBD1,TGTGCCAGCATGATGGGACAGGTGCTTAACTATGGCTACACCTTC,CASMMGQVLNYGYTF
TRBV2,12,TRBJ1-4,few,.,TGTGCCAGCAGGGCGGTCTCGGAAAAACTGTTTTTT,CASRAVSEKLFF
TRBV2,14,TRBJ2-2,.,TRBD2,TGTGCCAGCAGTAGCGGGAGGGCCTCCGGGGAGCTGTTTTTT,CASSSGRASGELFF
TRBV11-1,15,TRBJ1-2,many,TRBD1,TGTGCCAGCAGCCTTGGACAGGGGTCCCGCTATGGCTACACCTTC,CASSLGQGSRYGYTF